The clone carrying this T cell receptor (beta chain) came up many times. Its antigen is unidentified. Germline V gene sequence: CDR1 SGHAT, CDR2 FQNNGV. V lost 5 bases to trimming and J lost 6 bases, with 18 bases between them. The CDR3 consists of 15 residues. The sample originates from a study of T cells in Graves' hyperthyroidism and ophthalmopathy. General study results and limits: Before onset, by a median of around six months, the model predicted ophthalmopathy.

Amplified regions were TCR beta CDR3 sequences from RNA transcripts. The study used the HTBI primer set for a first-round RT-PCR of the TCR CDR3. TCRdb processed the multiplex PCR reads anew with MiXCR; each CDR3 protein has one entry. The data hold around 620,000 distinct CDR3 sequences, with around 15% observed a single time. Patients aged 18 to 65 had newly diagnosed hyperthyroidism that had lasted under 2 months. This receptor was taken from a woman in her twenties or thirties with Graves' hyperthyroidism. The sample taken for sequencing was blood. The chain is built from TRBV11-2 and TRBJ2-3; the D gene could be TRBD1 or TRBD2 (5 bases each). The CDR3 DNA reads as TGTGCCAGCAGCCCCAATGCAGGGCGGAGGGATACGCAGTATTTT. Its translation is CASSPNAGRRDTQYF.